This T cell receptor beta chain emerged from a study of cytomegalovirus exposure and HLA in healthy donors. Germline V gene sequence: CDR1 MNHEY, CDR2 SMNVEV (reference sequence). The length of the CDR3 is 15 residues. The V segment lost 5 bases and the J segment 7 bases; nucleotides outside the gene matches: 8. Regarding this clone: Antigen specificity is unknown.

General observations from the study: CMV serostatus was the only recorded immune exposure for donors. Sequences of the TCR beta chain were said to predict the HLA-A and HLA-B alleles of most subjects accurately. The study labeled under 200 TCR beta chains cytomegalovirus-associated.

The PCR contained 60 Vbeta and 13 Jbeta primers. Profiling relied on immunoSEQ multiplex PCR, and the TCRdb table lists in-frame clones only, not all of them. The sample records approximately 160,000 clones, 65% to 85% being singletons. Material: PBMCs. This chain connects TRBV27 to TRBJ1-2; 12 bases are shared with TRBD1. The TCR sequence derives from a woman aged 45-65 years in good health and CMV-seropositive. CDR3 coding DNA: TGTGCCAGCAGTATAGGGGGACAGGGGGCTCGTGGCTACACCTTC. Translated: CASSIGGQGARGYTF.